This T cell receptor (beta chain) was retrieved from a study of cytomegalovirus exposure and HLA in healthy donors. Whole-study context: A data release that came early held some 84 million unique TCRs from HLA-typed donors. Genotyping of under 500 donors showed that roughly 80% belonged to the Caucasian-associated ancestry cluster.

The CDR3 contains 17 residues. Looked up from germline, CDR1 is SGHNT and CDR2 is YYREEE (reference sequence). V lost 4 bases and J lost 5; bases outside the gene matches: 12. To note about this clone: Its antigen is not identified.

Study observations and caveats: Judged likely to be a sequencing artifact was a cluster of highly shared sequence variants.

The PCR employed 60 Vbeta primers together with 13 Jbeta primers. Sequencing was performed with immunoSEQ multiplex PCR; in TCRdb, only in-frame clones are kept and a portion is missing. This sample has 99,000 or so clones, with about three quarters found just once. The V and J genes are TRBV5-4 and TRBJ2-5; 12 nucleotides align to TRBD2. The TCR originated in a male donor in good health and CMV-seronegative. Source material: PBMCs. CDR3: CASSPRLAGGPSETQYF. CDR3 coding DNA: TGTGCCAGCAGCCCCCGGCTAGCGGGAGGGCCGAGCGAGACCCAGTACTTC.